This T cell receptor (beta chain) comes out of a study of T cell responses to AZD1222 COVID-19 vaccine. Some clones are missing from TCRdb's copy, which holds only in-frame ones; the method was immunoSEQ multiplex PCR. Among roughly 70,000 clones listed, about four fifths were seen once. Findings of the study overall: Seropositive status at baseline applied to only six AZD1222 recipients. Epitopes outside B.1.351 and B.1.1.7 mutated regions reportedly drew nearly half of spike TCRs. Along spike, vaccine-associated CD4 TCRs were found throughout, with dominance at 160-218 and 743-854. Repertoire sampling happened only post peak T cell response.

This clone was seen a single time. Its antigen is undetermined. The germline V gene encodes CDR1 SNHLY and CDR2 FYNNEI. This CDR3 region has 15 residues. Between the trimmed V and J ends, which lost 2 bases and 0 bases, there was a span of 8 bases. The sample consisted of peripheral blood, taken on day 0 of MenACWY control vaccination. The chain links TRBV2 to TRBJ2-1; tentatively, D is TRBD1 (5 bases). The TCR originated in an adult in good health. CDR3 nucleotide sequence: TGTGCCAGCAGTGAAAGACAGAGCTCCTACAATGAGCAGTTCTTC. It yields the protein CASSERQSSYNEQFF.